Included here is one TCR beta chain sequence, with context. There are a few counts of this clonotype. The specificity of this receptor is unknown. No per-base quality is available; no much larger clone lies one base away. The method behind the library was 5' RACE. These reads were obtained on an Illumina HiSeq 2000. A universal primer binding site was introduced by template switching, and a unique molecular identifier was present in the final cDNA, enabling accurate counting of TCR cDNA molecules. Specific primers in the conserved constant-segment region were used to synthesize first-strand cDNA for TCR alpha and beta chains. To control for contamination, every cDNA library carried two barcodes: a SMART-Mk sample barcode plus Illumina barcodes. TruSeq adapter sequences and Illumina sample barcodes were added in two successive PCR steps. The Illumina HiSeq platform was used with custom primers to sequence TCR alpha and beta cDNA libraries. The published analysis was carried out like this. MiGEC processed the raw reads to extract unique molecular identifiers, while MiXCR was used to determine the CDR3 positions. Recombination models were inferred per individual with the repgenHMM and IGoR tools using an EM algorithm. Shared clonotype analysis was performed with the tcR package in R, normalizing sharing by the product of cloneset sizes. Out-of-frame nonproductive sequences were analyzed to study raw recombination free of thymic and clonal selection effects. Starting from the raw public reads, TCRdb applied fastp trimming at Q25, assembled clones with MiXCR and retained in-frame beta chains. Each CDR3 protein gets just one entry, which takes the most common genes and DNA from the rows behind it. TCRdb's processing, not the authors' own work, is the source of the V and J calls. Within this sample are hundreds of thousands of distinct CDR3 sequences, with approximately 9% of them counted one time only. The top ten clonotypes cover over 4.5% of the sample.

CDR3 length: 13 amino acids, cysteine to phenylalanine. Only the CDR3 portion is preserved as DNA: 39 bases, with reading frame beginning at the first base. The germline V gene specifies MNHEY as CDR1 and SVGEGT as CDR2. Between the V and J ends, shortened by 6 bases and 9 bases respectively, the junction contains 14 bases. These data are taken from a study of identical twins (dated by TCRdb to the mid-2010s). Turning to the overall study: TCR alpha and beta repertoires from monozygotic twins, unrelated adults of various ages and cord blood were deep-sequenced to test whether fetal clonotypes persist. Replicate twin experiments were performed at different times using different library preparation protocols to rule out contamination.

Every donor in the study was a healthy Caucasian. Miltenyi CD45RO+ enrichment and human naive T-cell isolation kits were used to isolate memory (CD45RO+) and naive T cells from PBMC. Study-wide conclusions, independent of this receptor: Fewer insertions were carried by abundant cord blood beta clonotypes; a weaker similar trend was observed in young adult naive repertoires, while no such trend was observed in memory repertoires. Invariant T cells such as MAIT and iNKT could partly confound zero-insertion analyses, although diverse VJ usage argued against such confounding for most clonotypes. Compared with coincidental sharing between unrelated individuals, an excess of low generation-probability sequences was observed among out-of-frame TCR alpha sequences shared between twins. A weaker excess of twin sharing was found in beta out-of-frame sequences because the signal-to-noise ratio was lowered by fewer shared sequences. Because the same donors could not be followed over many years, the conclusions relied on cross-sectional statistical analysis. Out-of-frame TCR alpha sharing in monozygotic twins was systematically underestimated by recombination models, whereas sharing between unrelated individuals was in agreement with the recombination models.

Recombination joined TRBV6-2 or TRBV6-3 with TRBJ2-2; the D gene lacks a confident call. The sample consisted of memory (CD45RO+) T cells sorted from blood. The sample's cell subset or site, from its label and the paper: CD45RO+ enriched T cells. The receptor's source is a woman aged 18-30 years in good health. The sequenced DNA is TGTGCCAGCAGCATTTCCGAGGCCAGGGAGCTGTTTTTT. Its coded protein is CASSISEARELFF.